This TCR beta chain was retrieved from a study of cytomegalovirus exposure and HLA in healthy donors. V lost 1 base, J lost 11 bases, and 15 bases lay in between. The CDR3 sequence is 13 residues long. The germline V gene has CDR1 MNHNS and CDR2 SASEGT. The PCR employed 60 Vbeta primers together with 13 Jbeta primers. Sequencing used immunoSEQ multiplex PCR; TCRdb keeps in-frame clones, though not all of them. In total, the table holds 140,000 to 150,000 clones. This sequence originates from a woman in her 50s in good health and CMV-seronegative. The sample was PBMCs. The gene calls are TRBV6-1 and TRBJ2-7, with D perhaps TRBD1 (5 bases). The CDR3 coding sequence is TGTGCCAGCAGTGAAGAGACAGTGGCAGGGAAGTACTTC. It specifies CASSEETVAGKYF.